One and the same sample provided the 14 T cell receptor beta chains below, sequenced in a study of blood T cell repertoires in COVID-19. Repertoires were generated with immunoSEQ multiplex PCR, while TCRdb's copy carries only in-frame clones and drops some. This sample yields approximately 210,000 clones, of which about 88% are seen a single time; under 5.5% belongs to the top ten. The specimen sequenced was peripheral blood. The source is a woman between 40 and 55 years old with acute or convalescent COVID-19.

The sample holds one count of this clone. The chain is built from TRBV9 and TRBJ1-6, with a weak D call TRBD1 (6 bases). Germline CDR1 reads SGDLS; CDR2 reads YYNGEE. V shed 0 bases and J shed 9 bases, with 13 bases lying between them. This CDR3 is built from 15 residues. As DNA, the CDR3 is TGTGCCAGCAGCGTAGAGCAGGGGATAGGTTCACCCCTCCACTTT. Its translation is CASSVEQGIGSPLHF.

The CDR3 nucleotides read TGTGCCAGTAGGAGGGGACAGGGGAACAACTATGGCTACACCTTC. Encoded protein: CASRRGQGNNYGYTF. This chain connects TRBV19 to TRBJ1-2; 10 positions match TRBD1. V lost 6 bases, J lost 2 bases, and 6 bases stayed unmatched. CDR3 size: 15 residues. Looked up from germline, CDR1 is LNHDA and CDR2 is SQIVND (reference sequence).

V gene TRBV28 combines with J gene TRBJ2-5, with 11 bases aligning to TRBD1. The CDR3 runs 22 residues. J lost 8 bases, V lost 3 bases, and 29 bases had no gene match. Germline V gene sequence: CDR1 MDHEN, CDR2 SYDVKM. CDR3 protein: CASSFTFSSSPLQDRGQVTQYF. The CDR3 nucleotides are TGTGCCAGCAGTTTCACCTTTTCCTCGAGCCCTCTCCAGGACAGGGGGCAGGTAACCCAGTACTTC.

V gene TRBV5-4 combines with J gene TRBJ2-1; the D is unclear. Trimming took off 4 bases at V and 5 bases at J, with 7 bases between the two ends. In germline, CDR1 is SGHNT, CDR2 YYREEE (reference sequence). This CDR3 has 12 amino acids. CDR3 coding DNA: TGTGCCAGCAGCCTCTACGACAATGAGCAGTTCTTC. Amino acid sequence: CASSLYDNEQFF.

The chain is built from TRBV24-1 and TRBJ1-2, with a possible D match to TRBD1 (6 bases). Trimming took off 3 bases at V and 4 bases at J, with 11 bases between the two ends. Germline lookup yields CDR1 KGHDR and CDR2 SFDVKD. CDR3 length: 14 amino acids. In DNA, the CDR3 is TGTGCCACCAGTGATACACAGGGAACCTATGGCTACACCTTC. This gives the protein CATSDTQGTYGYTF.

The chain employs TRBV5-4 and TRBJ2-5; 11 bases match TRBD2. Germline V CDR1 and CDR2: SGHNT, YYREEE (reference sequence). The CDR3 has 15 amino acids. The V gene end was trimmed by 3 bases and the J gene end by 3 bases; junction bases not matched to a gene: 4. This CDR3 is CASSSELAGEETQYF. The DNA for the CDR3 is TGTGCCAGCAGCTCTGAACTAGCGGGGGAAGAGACCCAGTACTTC.

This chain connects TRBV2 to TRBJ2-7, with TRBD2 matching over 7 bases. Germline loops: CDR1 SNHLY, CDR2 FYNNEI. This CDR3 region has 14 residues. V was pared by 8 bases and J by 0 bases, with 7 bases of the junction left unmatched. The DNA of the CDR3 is TGTGCCAGCTCAGGGACTACGTTCTCCTACGAGCAGTACGTC. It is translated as CASSGTTFSYEQYV.

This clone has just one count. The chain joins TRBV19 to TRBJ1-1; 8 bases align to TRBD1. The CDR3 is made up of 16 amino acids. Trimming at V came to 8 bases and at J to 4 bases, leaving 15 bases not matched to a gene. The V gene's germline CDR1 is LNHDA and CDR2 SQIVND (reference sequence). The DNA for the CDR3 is TGTGCCAGTGCTAGTCGGACAGGGAAAGGGAGCACTGAAGCTTTCTTT. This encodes CASASRTGKGSTEAFF.

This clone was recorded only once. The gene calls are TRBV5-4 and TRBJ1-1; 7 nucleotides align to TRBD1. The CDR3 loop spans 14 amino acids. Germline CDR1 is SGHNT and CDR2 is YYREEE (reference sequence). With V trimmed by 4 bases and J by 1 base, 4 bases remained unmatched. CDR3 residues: CASSLRTGNTEAFF. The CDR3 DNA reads TGTGCCAGCAGCCTTAGGACAGGGAACACTGAAGCTTTCTTT.

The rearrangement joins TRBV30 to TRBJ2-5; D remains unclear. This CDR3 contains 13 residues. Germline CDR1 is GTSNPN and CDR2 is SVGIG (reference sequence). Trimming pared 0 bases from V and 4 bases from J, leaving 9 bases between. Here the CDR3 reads CAWSVLSGETQYF. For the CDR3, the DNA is TGTGCCTGGAGTGTCCTCTCGGGAGAGACCCAGTACTTC.

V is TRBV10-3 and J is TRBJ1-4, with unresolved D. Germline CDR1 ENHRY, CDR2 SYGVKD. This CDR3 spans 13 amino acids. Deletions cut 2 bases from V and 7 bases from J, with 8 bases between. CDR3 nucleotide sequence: TGTGCCATCAGTGAGAACAACAGTGAAAAACTGTTTTTT. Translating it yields CAISENNSEKLFF.

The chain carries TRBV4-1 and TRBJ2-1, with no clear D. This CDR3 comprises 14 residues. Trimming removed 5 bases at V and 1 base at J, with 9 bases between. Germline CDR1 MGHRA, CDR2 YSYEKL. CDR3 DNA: TGCGCCAGCAGCTATGGAGAATCCTACAATGAGCAGTTCTTC. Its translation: CASSYGESYNEQFF.

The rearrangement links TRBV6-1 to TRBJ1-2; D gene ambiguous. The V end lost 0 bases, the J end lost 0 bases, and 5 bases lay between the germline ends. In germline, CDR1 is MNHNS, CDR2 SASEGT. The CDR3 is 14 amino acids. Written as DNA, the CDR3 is TGTGCCAGCAGTGAAGCGGGAGCTAACTATGGCTACACCTTC. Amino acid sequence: CASSEAGANYGYTF.

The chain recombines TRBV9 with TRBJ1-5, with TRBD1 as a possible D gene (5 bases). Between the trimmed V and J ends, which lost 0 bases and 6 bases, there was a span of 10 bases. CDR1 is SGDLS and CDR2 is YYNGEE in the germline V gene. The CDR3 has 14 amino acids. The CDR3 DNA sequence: TGTGCCAGCAGCGTAGCGGGGGGTGGTCAGCCCCAGCATTTT. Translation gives CASSVAGGGQPQHF.